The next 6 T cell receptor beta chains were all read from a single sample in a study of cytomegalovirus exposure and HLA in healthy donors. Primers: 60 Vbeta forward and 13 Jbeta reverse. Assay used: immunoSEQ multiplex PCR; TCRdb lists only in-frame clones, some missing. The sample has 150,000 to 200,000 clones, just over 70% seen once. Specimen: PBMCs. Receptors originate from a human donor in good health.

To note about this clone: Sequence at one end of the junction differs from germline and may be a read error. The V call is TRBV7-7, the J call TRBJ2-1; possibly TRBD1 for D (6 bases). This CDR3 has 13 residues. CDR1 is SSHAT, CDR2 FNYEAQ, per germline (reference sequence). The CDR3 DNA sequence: TGTGCTAGCAGCTTGTGGGGGCACAATGAGCAGTTCTTC. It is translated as CASSLWGHNEQFF.

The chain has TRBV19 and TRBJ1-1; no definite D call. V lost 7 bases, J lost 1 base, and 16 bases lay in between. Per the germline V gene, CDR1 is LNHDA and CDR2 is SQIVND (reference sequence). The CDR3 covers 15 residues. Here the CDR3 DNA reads TGTGCCAGTATGCCTATTGGGCTGACGAACACTGAAGCTTTCTTT. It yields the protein CASMPIGLTNTEAFF. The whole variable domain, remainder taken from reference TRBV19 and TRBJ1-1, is DGGITQSPKYLFRKEGQNVTLSCEQNLNHDAMYWYRQDPGQGLRLIYYSQIVNDFQKGDIAEGYSVSREKKESFPLTVTSAQKNPTAFYLCASMPIGLTNTEAFFGQGTRLTVV.

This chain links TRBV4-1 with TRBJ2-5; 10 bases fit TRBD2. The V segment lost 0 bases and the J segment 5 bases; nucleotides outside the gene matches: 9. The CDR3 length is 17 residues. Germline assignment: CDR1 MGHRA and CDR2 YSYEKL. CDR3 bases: TGCGCCAGCAGCCAAGAGCTCAGCGGGGGGGGGAGTGAGACCCAGTACTTC. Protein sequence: CASSQELSGGGSETQYF.

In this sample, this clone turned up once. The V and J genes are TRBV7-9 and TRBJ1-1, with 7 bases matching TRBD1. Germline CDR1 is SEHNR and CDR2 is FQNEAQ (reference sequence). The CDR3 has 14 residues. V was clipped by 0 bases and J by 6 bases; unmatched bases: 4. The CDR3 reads CASSLARTGPEAFF. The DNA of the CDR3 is TGTGCCAGCAGCTTAGCCCGGACAGGCCCTGAAGCTTTCTTT.

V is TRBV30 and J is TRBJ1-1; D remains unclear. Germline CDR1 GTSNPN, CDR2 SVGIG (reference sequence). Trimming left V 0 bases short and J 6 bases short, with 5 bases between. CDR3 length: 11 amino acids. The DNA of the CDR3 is TGTGCCTGGAGTGTACTCTCTGAAGCTTTCTTT. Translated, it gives CAWSVLSEAFF.

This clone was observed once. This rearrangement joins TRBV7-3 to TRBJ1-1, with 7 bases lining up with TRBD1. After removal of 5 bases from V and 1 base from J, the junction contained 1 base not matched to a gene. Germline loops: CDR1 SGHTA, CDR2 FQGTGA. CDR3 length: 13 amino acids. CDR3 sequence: CASSRQGNTEAFF. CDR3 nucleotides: TGTGCCAGCAGCCGACAGGGGAACACTGAAGCTTTCTTT.